This TCR beta chain came from a study of T cell responses to AZD1222 COVID-19 vaccine. Germline loops: CDR1 KGHSH, CDR2 LQKENI. Between the trimmed V and J ends, which lost 3 bases and 10 bases, there was a span of 12 bases. The CDR3 totals 13 residues. Assay used: immunoSEQ multiplex PCR; TCRdb lists only in-frame clones, some missing. The table has about 140,000 clones, 88% seen once. Study outcomes and limitations: Just a handful of AZD1222 recipients were seropositive at baseline. A mostly white British donor set with more females was recruited, and clonal diversity was possibly underestimated. Nearly half of unique spike-specific TCRs reportedly avoided B.1.351 and B.1.1.7 mutated regions.

This clone was seen a handful of times. What it recognizes is unknown. Sample: peripheral blood, taken 28 days after the second AZD1222 dose. This sequence joins TRBV18 and TRBJ2-2; D might be TRBD1 (6 bases). This clonotype was obtained from an adult who received the AZD1222 COVID-19 vaccine. CDR3 loop: CASSPRQDVELFF. DNA of the CDR3: TGTGCCAGCTCACCGCGACAGGACGTGGAGCTGTTTTTT.